This TCR beta chain was found in a study of blood T cell repertoires in COVID-19 (dated by TCRdb to about 2020). Background on the whole study: Samples from collaborators originated in the United States, Italy and Spain and spanned both the acute and convalescent phases of COVID-19. A freely available public database, intended as a resource for researchers studying the immune response to SARS-CoV-2, is where the repertoires were released. A de-identified subject ID, COVID-19 status, age in years and sex were almost always included in the sample metadata. Deeply sampled blood TCRbeta repertoires from subjects exposed to, actively infected with, or recovered from COVID-19 were included in the dataset. The samples were drawn from the first 160 participants of the ongoing ImmuneRACE study and from some 1,300 subjects provided by 6 global collaborators. The material from the prospective study consisted of cDNA or gDNA derived from T cells, B-cell-depleted T cells, or PBMCs. HLA class I and class II types, where available, came from metadata supplied by the sample provider rather than from assay-based typing. What the authors observed across the whole study: Clinical and demographic metadata were provided uncurated, with the amount varying by source and participant.

TCRbeta CDR3 regions were amplified from genomic DNA by means of the immunoSEQ Assay, a bias-controlled multiplex PCR. The original methods were these. The number of nucleated cells in each sample was estimated from the amplification of reference gene primers within the assay. Sequence reads were collapsed and filtered to measure the absolute abundance of every unique TCRbeta CDR3 rearrangement. For each sample, productive Simpson clonality was calculated as the square root of Simpson's diversity index over productive rearrangements. In TCRdb, the immuneACCESS table is reduced to in-frame sequences with V and J assigned. These tables do not hold every clone; where another copy was compared, an unresolved V gene accounts for under half, and the others remain unexplained. V and J calls and clone size are given by that table; D and trimming were obtained from the DNA. The sample table records roughly 160,000 clones; about nine tenths of these occur just once. In total, the top ten clones hold about 2.5% of the sample.

Whole blood was collected in K2EDTA tubes by collaborating institutions according to the institutions' own protocols. For TCRbeta analysis, collaborator samples were shipped as frozen whole blood, as isolated PBMCs, or as DNA extracted from either sample type. Trimmed from V: 8 bases; trimmed from J: 4 bases; junction bases lacking a gene match: 11. Including cysteine and phenylalanine, the CDR3 has 16 amino acids. Only the CDR3 part of the read is kept: 48 bases, read in frame from the first base. The germline V gene (reference sequence) sets CDR1 to SEHNR and CDR2 to FQNEAQ. To note about this clone: Its antigen specificity is not known. The record has no base qualities; no much larger clone is one base away.

What was sequenced was peripheral blood. The V and J genes are TRBV7-9 and TRBJ2-6, and 7 junctional nucleotides match TRBD1. The clonotype comes from a man younger than 35 with acute or convalescent COVID-19. The base sequence is TGTGCCAGCCGGGACAGCCCTGCGGCCGGGGCCAACGTCCTGACTTTC. It codes for CASRDSPAAGANVLTF.